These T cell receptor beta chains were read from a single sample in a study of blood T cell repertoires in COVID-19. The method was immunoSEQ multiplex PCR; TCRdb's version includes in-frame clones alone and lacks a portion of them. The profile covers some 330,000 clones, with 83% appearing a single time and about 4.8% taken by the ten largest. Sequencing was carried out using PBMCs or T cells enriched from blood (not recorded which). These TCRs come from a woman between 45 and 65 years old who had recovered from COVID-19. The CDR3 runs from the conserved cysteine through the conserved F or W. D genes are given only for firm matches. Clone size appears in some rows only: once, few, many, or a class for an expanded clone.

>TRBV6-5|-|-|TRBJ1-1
TGTGCCAGCAGTATCCGCGGGGGGATCACTGAAGCTTTCTTT
CASSIRGGITEAFF
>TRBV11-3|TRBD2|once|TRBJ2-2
TGTGCCAGCAGCTTAGGAGCGGGGGGGCCCGGGGAGCTGTTTTTT
CASSLGAGGPGELFF
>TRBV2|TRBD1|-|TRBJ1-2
TGTGCCAGCTCAATTGTGGGACAGGGGGGTGGCTACACCTTC
CASSIVGQGGGYTF
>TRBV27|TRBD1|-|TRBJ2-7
TGTGCCAGCAGCCCGGGACAGATCTACGAGCAGTACTTC
CASSPGQIYEQYF
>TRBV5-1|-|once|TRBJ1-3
TGCGCCAGCAGCCTGAACTCCGTCGGAAACACCATATATTTT
CASSLNSVGNTIYF
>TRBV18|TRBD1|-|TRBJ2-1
TGTGCCAGCTCACCCCCTTCTTGGACAGGGGGCTCGAATGAGCAGTTCTTC
CASSPPSWTGGSNEQFF
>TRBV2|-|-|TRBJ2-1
TGTGCCAGCAGTGAAGATGGACTAACAAACAATGAGCAGTTCTTC
CASSEDGLTNNEQFF
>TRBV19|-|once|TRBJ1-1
TGTGCCAGTAGTATGGAGGTGGGTTACAGTGAAGCTTTCTTT
CASSMEVGYSEAFF
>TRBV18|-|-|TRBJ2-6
TGTGCCAGCTCACCGACTCTTCAGAGCTCTGGGGCCAACGTCCTGACTTTC
CASSPTLQSSGANVLTF
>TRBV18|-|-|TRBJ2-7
TGTGCCAGCTCACCCGATTTTGGCGGTTACTACGAGCAGTACTTC
CASSPDFGGYYEQYF